Sequencing of this T cell receptor (beta chain) was carried out in a study of CD8+ T cells in alopecia areata. The study's findings and limits: Administration of tofacitinib significantly diminished scalp clonality and expanded CD8+ clones within the top 100.

Treatment noted: oral pan-JAK inhibitor, 5-10 mg twice daily. Punch biopsies of lesional scalp, plus peripheral blood, were taken from alopecia areata patients. CD4+ and CD8+ T cells were sorted from PBMCs. A word on this clone: Its antigen is not known.

Extracted from the samples, RNA was reverse transcribed into cDNA to serve as the sequencing template. Profiled with immunoSEQ multiplex PCR; TCRdb holds only in-frame clones, not every one. The data show around 140,000 clones, roughly 50% seen once. Trimming shortened V by 0 bases and J by 8 bases, and 7 bases separated the two germline ends. The V gene's germline CDR1 is SQVTM and CDR2 ANQGSEA. The CDR3 spans 11 residues. The chain carries TRBV29-1 and TRBJ1-2; D unclear. This specimen was CD8+ T cells sorted from blood, taken at week 4, from a patient treated with tofacitinib. The receptor was derived from a human donor with alopecia areata. In DNA form, the CDR3 reads TGCAGCGTTGAAGATTCGGTCGGCTACACCTTC. Its protein product is CSVEDSVGYTF.